A single T cell receptor (beta chain) is shown here with its context. Its antigen is unidentified. The CDR3 is 13 residues long. Per germline, CDR1 SGHDT and CDR2 YYEEEE. V lost 7 bases to trimming and J lost 0 bases, with 8 bases between them. This entry comes from a study of shared clonotypes between healthy human individuals. Findings and caveats of the study: A limitation of the genetic and exposure-history diversity represented arose from few donors. The naive CD4 repertoires of four donors were compared, and about 5% of clonotypes were shared.

Libraries were prepared by immunoSEQ multiplex PCR; TCRdb keeps only in-frame clonotypes and omits some of them. The profile covers some 740,000 clones, with around 93% appearing a single time and under 30% taken by the ten largest. Selected positively for CCR7 and CD45RO-negative, naive CD8 cells excluded terminally differentiated effector memory CD45RA+ cells. Sequenced input: naive CD8+ T cells sorted from blood. The clonotype comes from a man aged 25-40 years in good health. The rearrangement links TRBV5-6 to TRBJ1-3; D remains ambiguous. The CDR3 nucleotides read TGTGCCAGCGGAAAGACCTCTGGAAACACCATATATTTT. It specifies CASGKTSGNTIYF.